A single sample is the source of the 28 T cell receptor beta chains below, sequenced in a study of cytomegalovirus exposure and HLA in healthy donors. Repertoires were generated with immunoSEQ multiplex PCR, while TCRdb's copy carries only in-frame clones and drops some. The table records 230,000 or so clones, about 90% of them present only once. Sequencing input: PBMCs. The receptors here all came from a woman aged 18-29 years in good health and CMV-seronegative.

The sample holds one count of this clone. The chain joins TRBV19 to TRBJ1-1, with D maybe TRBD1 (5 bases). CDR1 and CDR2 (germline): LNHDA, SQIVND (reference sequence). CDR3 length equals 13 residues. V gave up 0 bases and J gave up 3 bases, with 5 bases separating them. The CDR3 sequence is CASSIDRDTEAFF. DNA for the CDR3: TGTGCCAGTAGTATAGACAGGGACACTGAAGCTTTCTTT.

CDR3 nucleotide sequence: TGCGCCAGCAGCCAGCTATTAGCGGGAGGCTACAATGAGCAGTTCTTC. Translation: CASSQLLAGGYNEQFF. V gene TRBV4-1 combines with J gene TRBJ2-1, with 10 bases that match TRBD2. Trimming cost V 3 bases and J 3 bases; bases outside gene matches: 5. CDR3 length equals 16 residues. Germline V gene sequence: CDR1 MGHRA, CDR2 YSYEKL.

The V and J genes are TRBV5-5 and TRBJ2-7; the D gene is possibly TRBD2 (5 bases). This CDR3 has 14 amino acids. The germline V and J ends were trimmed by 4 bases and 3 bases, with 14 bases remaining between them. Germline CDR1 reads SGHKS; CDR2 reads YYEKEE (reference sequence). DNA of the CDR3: TGTGCCAGCAGCCTTCGGTCGGAGGACTACGAGCAGTACTTC. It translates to CASSLRSEDYEQYF.

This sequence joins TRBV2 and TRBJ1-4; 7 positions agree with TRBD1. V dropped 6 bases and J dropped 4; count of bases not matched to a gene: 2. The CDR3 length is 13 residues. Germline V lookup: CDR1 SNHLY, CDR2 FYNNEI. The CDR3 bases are TGTGCCAGCAGGGGGGACAGTAATGAAAAACTGTTTTTT. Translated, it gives CASRGDSNEKLFF.

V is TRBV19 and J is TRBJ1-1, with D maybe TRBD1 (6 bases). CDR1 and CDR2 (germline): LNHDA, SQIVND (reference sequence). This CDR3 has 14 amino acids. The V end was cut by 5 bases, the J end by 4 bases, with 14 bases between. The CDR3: CASSVAYRATEAFF. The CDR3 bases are TGTGCCAGTAGTGTGGCCTACAGGGCCACTGAAGCTTTCTTT.

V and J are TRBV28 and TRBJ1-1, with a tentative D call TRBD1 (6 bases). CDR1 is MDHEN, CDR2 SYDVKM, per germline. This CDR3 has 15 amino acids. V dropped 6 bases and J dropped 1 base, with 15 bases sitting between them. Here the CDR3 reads CASSTPGAPNTEAFF. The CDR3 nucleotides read TGTGCCAGCAGCACTCCAGGGGCTCCGAACACTGAAGCTTTCTTT. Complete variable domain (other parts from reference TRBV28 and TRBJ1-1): DVKVTQSSRYLVKRTGEKVFLECVQDMDHENMFWYRQDPGLGLRLIYFSYDVKMKEKGDIPEGYSVSREKKERFSLILESASTNQTSMYLCASSTPGAPNTEAFFGQGTRLTVV.

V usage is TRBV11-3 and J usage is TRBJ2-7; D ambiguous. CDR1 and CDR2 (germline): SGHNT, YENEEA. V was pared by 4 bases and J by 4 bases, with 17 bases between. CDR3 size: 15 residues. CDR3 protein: CASSYLTGSSYEQYF. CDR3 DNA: TGTGCCAGCAGCTACCTGACTGGATCCTCGTACGAGCAGTACTTC.

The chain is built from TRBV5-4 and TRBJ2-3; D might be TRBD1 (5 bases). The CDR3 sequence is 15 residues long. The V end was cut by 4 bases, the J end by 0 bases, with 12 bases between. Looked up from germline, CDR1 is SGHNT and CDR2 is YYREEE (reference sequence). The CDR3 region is CASSIGPGSTDTQYF. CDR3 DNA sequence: TGTGCCAGCAGCATAGGCCCAGGGAGCACAGATACGCAGTATTTT.

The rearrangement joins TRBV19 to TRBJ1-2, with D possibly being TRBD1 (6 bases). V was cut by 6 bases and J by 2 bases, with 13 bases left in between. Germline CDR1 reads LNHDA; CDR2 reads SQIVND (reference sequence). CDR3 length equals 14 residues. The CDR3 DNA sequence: TGTGCCAGTAGAAAAGGACAGATAAACTATGGCTACACCTTC. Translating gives CASRKGQINYGYTF.

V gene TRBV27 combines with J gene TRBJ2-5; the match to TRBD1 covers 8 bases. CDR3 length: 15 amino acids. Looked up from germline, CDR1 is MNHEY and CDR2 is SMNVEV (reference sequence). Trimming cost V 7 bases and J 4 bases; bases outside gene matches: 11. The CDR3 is CASKVLGQGGETQYF. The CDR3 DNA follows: TGTGCCAGCAAGGTTTTAGGACAGGGTGGAGAGACCCAGTACTTC.

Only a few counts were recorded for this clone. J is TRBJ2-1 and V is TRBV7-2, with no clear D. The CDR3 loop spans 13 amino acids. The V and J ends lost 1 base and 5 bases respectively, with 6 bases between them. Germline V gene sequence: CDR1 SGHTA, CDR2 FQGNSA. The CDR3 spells CASSLGPDNEQFF. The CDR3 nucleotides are TGTGCCAGCAGCTTAGGGCCTGACAATGAGCAGTTCTTC.

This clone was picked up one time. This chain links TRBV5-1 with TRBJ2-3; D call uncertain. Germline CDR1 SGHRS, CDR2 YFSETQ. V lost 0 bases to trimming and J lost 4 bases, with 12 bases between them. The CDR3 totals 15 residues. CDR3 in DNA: TGCGCCAGCAGCTTGGGCCCGGAGTTCCCAGATACGCAGTATTTT. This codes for CASSLGPEFPDTQYF.

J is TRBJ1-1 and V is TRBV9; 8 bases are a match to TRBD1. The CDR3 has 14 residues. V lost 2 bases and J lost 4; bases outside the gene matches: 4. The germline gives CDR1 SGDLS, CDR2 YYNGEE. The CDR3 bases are TGTGCCAGCAGCGTCACCGGGACAGGCACTGAAGCTTTCTTT. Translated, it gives CASSVTGTGTEAFF.

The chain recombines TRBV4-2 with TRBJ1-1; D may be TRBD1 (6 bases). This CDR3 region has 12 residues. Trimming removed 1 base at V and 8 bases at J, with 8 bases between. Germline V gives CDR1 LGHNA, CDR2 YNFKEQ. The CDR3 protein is CASSQVDREAFF. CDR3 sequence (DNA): TGTGCCAGCAGCCAAGTTGACAGGGAAGCTTTCTTT.

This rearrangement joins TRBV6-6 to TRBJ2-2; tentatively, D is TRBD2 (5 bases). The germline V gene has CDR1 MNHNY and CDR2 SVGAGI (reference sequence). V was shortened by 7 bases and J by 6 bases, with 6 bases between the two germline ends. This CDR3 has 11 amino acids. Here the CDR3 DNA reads TGTGCCAGCAAGGAGGCCGGGGAGCTGTTTTTT. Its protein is CASKEAGELFF.

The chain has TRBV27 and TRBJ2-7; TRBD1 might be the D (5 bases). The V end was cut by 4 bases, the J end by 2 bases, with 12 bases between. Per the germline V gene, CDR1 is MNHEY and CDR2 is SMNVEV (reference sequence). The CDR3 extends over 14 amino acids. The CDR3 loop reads CASSSTENTYEQYF. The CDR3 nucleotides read TGTGCCAGCAGTTCGACAGAAAACACCTACGAGCAGTACTTC.

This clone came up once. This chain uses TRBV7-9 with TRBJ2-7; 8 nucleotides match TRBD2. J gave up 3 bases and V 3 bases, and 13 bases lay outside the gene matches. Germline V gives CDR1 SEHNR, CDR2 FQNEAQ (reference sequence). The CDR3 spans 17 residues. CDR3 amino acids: CASSFVKTSEDIYEQYF. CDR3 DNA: TGTGCCAGCAGCTTCGTAAAGACTAGCGAGGACATCTACGAGCAGTACTTC. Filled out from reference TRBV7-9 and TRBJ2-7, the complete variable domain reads DTGVSQNPRHKITKRGQNVTFRCDPISEHNRLYWYRQTLGQGPEFLTYFQNEAQLEKSRLLSDRFSAERPKGSFSTLEIQRTEQGDSAMYLCASSFVKTSEDIYEQYFGPGTRLTVT.

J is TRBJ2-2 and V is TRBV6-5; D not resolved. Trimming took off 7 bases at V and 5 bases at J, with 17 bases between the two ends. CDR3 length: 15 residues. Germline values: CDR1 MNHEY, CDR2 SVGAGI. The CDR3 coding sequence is TGTGCCAGCAAGGAAAGTTGGCTAGGAACCGGGGAGCTGTTTTTT. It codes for CASKESWLGTGELFF.

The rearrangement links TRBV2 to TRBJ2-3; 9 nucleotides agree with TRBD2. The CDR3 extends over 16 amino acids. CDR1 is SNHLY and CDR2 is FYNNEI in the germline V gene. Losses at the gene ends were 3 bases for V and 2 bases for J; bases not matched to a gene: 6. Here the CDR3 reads CASSDAASGDTDTQYF. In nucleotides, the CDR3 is TGTGCCAGCAGTGATGCGGCTAGCGGGGACACAGATACGCAGTATTTT.

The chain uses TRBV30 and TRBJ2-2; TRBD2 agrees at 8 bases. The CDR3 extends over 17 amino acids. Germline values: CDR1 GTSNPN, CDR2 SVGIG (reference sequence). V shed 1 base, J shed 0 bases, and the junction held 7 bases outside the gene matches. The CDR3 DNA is TGTGCCTGGAGTGGGGGTAGCGGGAAGGCGAACACCGGGGAGCTGTTTTTT. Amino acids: CAWSGGSGKANTGELFF. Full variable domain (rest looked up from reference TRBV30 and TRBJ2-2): SQTIHQWPATLVQPVGSPLSLECTVEGTSNPNLYWYRQAAGRGLQLLFYSVGIGQISSEVPQNLSASRPQDRQFILSSKKLLLSDSGFYLCAWSGGSGKANTGELFFGEGSRLTVL.

The DNA for the CDR3 is TGTGCCAGCAGGGGACACGGCTACAATGAGCAGTTCTTC. Translating it yields CASRGHGYNEQFF. The rearrangement joins TRBV5-4 to TRBJ2-1, with TRBD1 as a possible D gene (6 bases). CDR1 and CDR2 from the germline V gene are SGHNT and YYREEE (reference sequence). The CDR3 is 13 amino acids. Trimming cost V 5 bases and J 3 bases, with 9 bases left between them.

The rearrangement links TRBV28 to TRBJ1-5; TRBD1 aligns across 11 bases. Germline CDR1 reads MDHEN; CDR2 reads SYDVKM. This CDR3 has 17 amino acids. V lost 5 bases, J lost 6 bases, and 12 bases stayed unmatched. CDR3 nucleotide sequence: TGTGCCAGCAGTCCTAGGACAGGGGGCGCCCGGGGTCAGCCCCAGCATTTT. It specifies CASSPRTGGARGQPQHF.

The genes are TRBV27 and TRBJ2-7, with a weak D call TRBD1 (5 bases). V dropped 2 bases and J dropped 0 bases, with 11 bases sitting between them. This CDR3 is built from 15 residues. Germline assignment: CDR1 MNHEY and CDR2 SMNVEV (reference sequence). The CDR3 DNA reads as TGTGCCAGCAGTTTAGGCAGGGCTTCCTCCTACGAGCAGTACTTC. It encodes CASSLGRASSYEQYF.

Here the CDR3 DNA reads TGTGCCAGCAGTGAAACCCCGGGGGGGGGCTTTAATGAAAAACTGTTTTTT. Its protein is CASSETPGGGFNEKLFF. The chain couples TRBV25-1 to TRBJ1-4; maybe TRBD1 (6 bases). The germline gives CDR1 MGHDK, CDR2 SYGVNS. The CDR3 is 17 amino acids. V lost 2 bases to trimming and J lost 4 bases, with 17 bases between them.

The CDR3 DNA reads TGTGCCAGCAGTGAAGTCCCGGGACAGGGAAACTATGGCTACACCTTC. This encodes CASSEVPGQGNYGYTF. The chain employs TRBV6-1 and TRBJ1-2; 9 nucleotides match TRBD1. The V gene end was trimmed by 1 base and the J gene end by 2 bases; junction bases not matched to a gene: 5. Germline V gives CDR1 MNHNS, CDR2 SASEGT. The CDR3 contains 16 residues.

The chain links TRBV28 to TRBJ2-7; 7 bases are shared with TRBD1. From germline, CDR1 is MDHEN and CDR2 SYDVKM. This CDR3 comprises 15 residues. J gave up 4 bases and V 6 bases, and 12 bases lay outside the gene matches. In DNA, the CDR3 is TGTGCCAGCAGACAGACAGGGTATAATAAGTACGAGCAGTACTTC. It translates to CASRQTGYNKYEQYF.

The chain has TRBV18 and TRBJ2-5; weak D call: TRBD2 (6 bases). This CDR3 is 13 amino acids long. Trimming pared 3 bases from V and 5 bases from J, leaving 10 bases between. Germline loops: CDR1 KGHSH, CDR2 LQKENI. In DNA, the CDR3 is TGTGCCAGCTCACCCGGAGGGTCGGAGACCCAGTACTTC. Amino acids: CASSPGGSETQYF.

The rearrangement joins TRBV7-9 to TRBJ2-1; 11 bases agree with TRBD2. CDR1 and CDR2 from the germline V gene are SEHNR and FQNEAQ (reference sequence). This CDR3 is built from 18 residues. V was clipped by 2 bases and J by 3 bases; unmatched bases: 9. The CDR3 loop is CASSLSGLAGGLYNEQFF. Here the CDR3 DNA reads TGTGCCAGCAGCTTATCTGGGCTAGCGGGAGGACTCTACAATGAGCAGTTCTTC.